This T cell receptor beta chain is drawn from a study of T-cell memory formation after mild COVID-19. To note about this clonotype: Its matching antigen is unknown.

Study observations and caveats: Contracting clones from day 15 to 85 showed balanced CD4/CD8; later expanders favored CD4+. CD4+ contracting clones lay mainly in CM and EM, CD8+ ones in EMRA. Pre-infection memory contained some responding clones, which suggested that cross-reactive memory had joined.

This CDR3 spans 15 amino acids. V was trimmed by 0 bases and J by 0 bases, leaving 9 bases between them. Per the germline V gene, CDR1 is SNHLY and CDR2 is FYNNEI. From the 5' RACE reads, TCRdb called clonotypes with MiXCR, one entry per CDR3 protein. Among around 370,000 distinct CDR3 sequences, roughly 21% were seen once, and the ten largest hold around 13%. The rearrangement joins TRBV2 to TRBJ2-7; D is unclear. This receptor was identified in an adult woman who had mild COVID-19 (a few samples of this study predate the infection). Cell type and time point are not known. The sequenced sample consisted of PBMCs or a T cell subset sorted from them (not recorded which). The CDR3 DNA is TGTGCCAGCAGTGAAGCGCCGCTACTCTCCTACGAGCAGTACTTC. Protein sequence: CASSEAPLLSYEQYF.